The entry that follows covers one T cell receptor (beta chain) sequence. This entry is derived from a study of blood T cell repertoires in COVID-19. Study summary: Sources were T cells, B-cell-depleted T cells, or PBMCs; the material itself was cDNA or gDNA.

The table came from immunoSEQ multiplex PCR; TCRdb's copy has only in-frame clones and leaves some out. The repertoire consists of some 48,000 clones, with 83% occurring once and the leading ten covering approximately 5.2%. This CDR3 comprises 16 residues. After removal of 3 bases from V and 5 bases from J, the junction contained 8 bases not matched to a gene. Germline CDR1 and CDR2: SGHNT and YYREEE (reference sequence). The chain carries TRBV5-4 and TRBJ2-2, with 9 bases aligning to TRBD1. Sequencing was performed on peripheral blood. The sequence was obtained from a human donor in a cohort sampled during active COVID-19. The CDR3 DNA reads as TGTGCCAGCAGCTGGGACAGGGCGGAAGGGACCGGGGAGCTGTTTTTT. Protein sequence: CASSWDRAEGTGELFF.